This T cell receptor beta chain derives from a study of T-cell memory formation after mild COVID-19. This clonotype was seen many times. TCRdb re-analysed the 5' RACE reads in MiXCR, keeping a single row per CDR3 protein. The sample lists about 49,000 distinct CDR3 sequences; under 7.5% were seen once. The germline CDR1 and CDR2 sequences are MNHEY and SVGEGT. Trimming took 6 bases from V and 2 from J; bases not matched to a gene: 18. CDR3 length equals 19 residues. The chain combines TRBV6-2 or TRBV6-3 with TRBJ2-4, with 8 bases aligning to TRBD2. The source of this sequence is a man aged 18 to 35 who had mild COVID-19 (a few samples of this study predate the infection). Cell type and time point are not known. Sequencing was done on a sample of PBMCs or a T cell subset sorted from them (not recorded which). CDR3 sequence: CASRATERGNVWTKNIQYF. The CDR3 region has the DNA TGTGCCAGCAGGGCCACTGAGCGGGGGAACGTTTGGACCAAAAACATTCAGTACTTC.